The 10 T cell receptor beta chains listed next were all sequenced from one sample in a study of T cell repertoires in cytomegalovirus infection. From the reads, TCRdb called clonotypes with MiXCR, one entry per CDR3 protein. The data contain roughly 140,000 distinct CDR3 sequences, about 20% of them singletons. The material sequenced was PBMCs. Receptors were obtained from a human donor in good health (CMV status not recorded). Some clones in this sample may be carry-over from other donors' samples.

This clonotype appeared a few times. V gene TRBV29-1 combines with J gene TRBJ2-4; TRBD2 agrees at 12 bases. The CDR3 totals 17 residues. CDR1 and CDR2 (germline): SQVTM, ANQGSEA. The V segment lost 7 bases and the J segment 0 bases; nucleotides outside the gene matches: 10. The CDR3 here is CSATGTSGYSAKNIQYF. CDR3 sequence (DNA): TGCAGCGCTACCGGGACTAGCGGGTACTCAGCCAAAAACATTCAGTACTTC.

This clonotype was seen many times. V usage is TRBV7-2 and J usage is TRBJ1-5, with D hard to call. CDR3 size: 13 residues. Germline CDR1 and CDR2: SGHTA and FQGNSA. V lost 1 base and J lost 7, with 8 bases in between. The CDR3 loop is CASSLEGWQPQHF. For the CDR3, the DNA is TGTGCCAGCAGCTTAGAAGGGTGGCAGCCCCAGCATTTT.

This clonotype has a handful of counts. This chain joins TRBV20-1 and TRBJ1-5; D is ambiguous. V was cut by 3 bases and J by 0 bases, with 9 bases left in between. This CDR3 region has 14 residues. Looked up from germline, CDR1 is DFQATT and CDR2 is SNEGSKA (reference sequence). The CDR3 here is CSAREGNSNQPQHF. The DNA for the CDR3 is TGCAGTGCTAGGGAGGGAAATAGCAATCAGCCCCAGCATTTT.

Notes on this clonotype: Compared with germline, one end of the junction differs, possibly owing to a read error. The V and J genes are TRBV12-3 or TRBV12-4 and TRBJ2-1, with TRBD2 identical over 9 bases. There are 18 residues in the CDR3. CDR3 loop: CASSLLRRTSESYNERFF. In DNA form, the CDR3 reads TGTGCCAGCAGCCTACTAAGGCGGACTAGCGAGTCCTACAATGAGCGGTTCTTC.

The J gene is TRBJ2-3, the V gene TRBV7-9; 10 nucleotides match TRBD2. Germline lookup yields CDR1 SEHNR and CDR2 FQNEAQ (reference sequence). The ends lost 1 base at V and 1 base at J; junction bases unmatched: 2. The CDR3 spans 16 residues. CDR3 DNA sequence: TGTGCCAGCAGCTTAGATCTAGCGGGGGGCACAGATACGCAGTATTTT. Translation gives CASSLDLAGGTDTQYF. The complete variable domain, with remaining parts taken from reference TRBV7-9 and TRBJ2-3, reads DTGVSQNPRHKITKRGQNVTFRCDPISEHNRLYWYRQTLGQGPEFLTYFQNEAQLEKSRLLSDRFSAERPKGSFSTLEIQRTEQGDSAMYLCASSLDLAGGTDTQYFGPGTRLTVL.

V gene TRBV28 combines with J gene TRBJ2-5; D could derive from TRBD1 or TRBD2 (5 bases each). The germline V and J ends were trimmed by 1 base and 5 bases, with 11 bases remaining between them. Germline V CDR1 and CDR2: MDHEN, SYDVKM. The CDR3 loop spans 14 amino acids. CDR3 residues: CASSLLEGLETQYF. CDR3 nucleotides: TGTGCCAGCAGTTTATTAGAGGGGCTTGAGACCCAGTACTTC.

This clonotype was counted a single time. The junction and the germline gene differ at one end; a read error may be behind it. The V and J genes are TRBV20-1 and TRBJ2-7; possibly TRBD1 for D (5 bases). Germline V gene lookup returns CDR1 DFQATT and CDR2 SNEGSKA (reference sequence). This CDR3 spans 14 amino acids. The CDR3 spells CSARDSQKVYEQYF. CDR3 sequence (DNA): TGCAGTGCAAGAGACAGTCAAAAGGTTTACGAGCAGTACTTC.

V gene TRBV6-6 combines with J gene TRBJ2-2, with a weak D call TRBD1 (5 bases). The CDR3 length is 13 residues. V was trimmed by 5 bases and J by 7 bases, leaving 11 bases between them. Germline CDR1 and CDR2: MNHNY and SVGAGI (reference sequence). The CDR3 sequence is CASSQGSGGELFF. Here the CDR3 DNA reads TGTGCCAGCAGTCAGGGATCGGGCGGGGAGCTGTTTTTT.

This sequence joins TRBV6-5 and TRBJ2-7; D uncertain. V shed 2 bases and J shed 0 bases, with 5 bases lying between them. Germline assignment: CDR1 MNHEY and CDR2 SVGAGI. The CDR3 runs 13 residues. The CDR3 loop reads CASSYRVSYEQYF. In DNA form, the CDR3 reads TGTGCCAGCAGTTACCGGGTCTCCTACGAGCAGTACTTC.

The V call is TRBV19, the J call TRBJ1-1; D gene ambiguous. V lost 6 bases to trimming and J lost 2 bases, with 10 bases between them. Germline CDR1 LNHDA, CDR2 SQIVND (reference sequence). The CDR3 runs 13 residues. The CDR3 region is CASRGEGNTEAFF. CDR3 coding DNA: TGTGCCAGTAGGGGCGAGGGCAACACTGAAGCTTTCTTT.